This paragraph reports one TCR beta chain. Trimming took 3 bases from V and 1 from J, leaving 12 bases between them. CDR1 is KGHDR and CDR2 is SFDVKD in the germline V gene. CDR3 length: 16 residues. The data were obtained in a study of blood T cell repertoires in COVID-19. Method: immunoSEQ multiplex PCR; TCRdb's copy keeps in-frame clones and lacks some. The data hold approximately 220,000 clones, with 80% to 90% observed a single time. Each exposed participant met a COVID-19 case in the 2 weeks preceding study entry. Specimen: PBMCs or T cells enriched from blood (not recorded which). V is TRBV24-1 and J is TRBJ2-1; a possible D gene is TRBD1 (6 bases). The clonotype comes from a woman aged 35 to 49 who had been exposed to COVID-19. Here the CDR3 reads CATSDTGSPSYNEQFF. CDR3 nucleotide sequence: TGTGCCACCAGTGATACAGGGAGTCCATCCTACAATGAGCAGTTCTTC.